The 5 T cell receptor beta chains below come from one sample, sequenced in a study of beta chain features in type 1 diabetes. Every bit of the isolated RNA underwent reverse transcription, so sequencing read expressed TCRB transcripts. The repertoire was sequenced with immunoSEQ multiplex PCR; TCRdb's copy has only in-frame clones and lacks some. The sample includes hundreds of thousands of clones, around 13% seen only once; the top ten take more than 0.015%. The sequencing input was naive CD4+ T cells from blood. All receptors come from a man aged 18 to 30 in good health.

The chain employs TRBV28 and TRBJ1-1; D gene unclear. There are 13 residues in the CDR3. Germline V lookup: CDR1 MDHEN, CDR2 SYDVKM. V was trimmed by 7 bases and J by 6 bases, leaving 15 bases between them. The CDR3 spells CASNLLGGAEAFF. CDR3 nucleotide sequence: TGTGCCAGCAACCTACTAGGAGGCGCTGAAGCTTTCTTT.

The V call is TRBV5-1, the J call TRBJ1-1, with no clear D. V dropped 1 base and J dropped 12 bases, with 22 bases sitting between them. Germline loops: CDR1 SGHRS, CDR2 YFSETQ. The length of the CDR3 is 15 residues. Here the CDR3 DNA reads TGCGCCAGCAGCTTGTATGGCCTCGAAAGGGAGGTACCTTTCTTT. It is translated as CASSLYGLEREVPFF.

The rearrangement joins TRBV5-1 to TRBJ1-4; D is unresolved. CDR1 and CDR2 from the germline V gene are SGHRS and YFSETQ. Between the trimmed V and J ends, which lost 4 bases and 0 bases, there was a span of 10 bases. CDR3 length equals 15 residues. The CDR3 DNA sequence: TGCGCCAGCAGCCCGAGGGCCTCAACTAATGAAAAACTGTTTTTT. Translating gives CASSPRASTNEKLFF.

The chain combines TRBV29-1 with TRBJ2-3; a possible D gene is TRBD1 (5 bases). Germline CDR1 reads SQVTM; CDR2 reads ANQGSEA. Trimming took 7 bases from V and 0 from J, leaving 14 bases between them. The length of the CDR3 is 14 residues. CDR3 nucleotide sequence: TGCAGCGCTACGAGAGACAGTAGCACAGATACGCAGTATTTT. It encodes CSATRDSSTDTQYF.

The V call is TRBV5-1, the J call TRBJ2-1, with 10 bases aligning to TRBD2. Germline-derived CDR1 and CDR2 are SGHRS and YFSETQ. The ends lost 0 bases at V and 0 bases at J; junction bases unmatched: 9. CDR3 length equals 19 residues. In DNA, the CDR3 is TGCGCCAGCAGCTTGGATTTAGCGGGAGGCCGGAGCTCCTACAATGAGCAGTTCTTC. As protein: CASSLDLAGGRSSYNEQFF.